This entry concerns a single TCR beta chain. Its antigen is currently unknown. Repertoires were generated with immunoSEQ multiplex PCR, while TCRdb's copy carries only in-frame clones and drops some. Found here are 85,000 to 90,000 clones, around 90% of them singletons; the top ten hold 1.1%. The data were taken from a study of OX40 agonist ivuxolimab in advanced cancers. The wider study: Of mixed ages from about 20 to 80 and averaging about 60 years, the group was about 80% male. Prior anti-PD-1, anti-PD-L1 or anti-CTLA-4 therapy was allowed; about 39% had some.

CDR3 length: 13 residues. The junction had 7 bases not matched to a gene; V was cut back by 9 bases and J by 5 bases. The germline CDR1 and CDR2 sequences are MDHEN and SYDVKM. Study-wide results and limits: In the 0.1-3.0 mg/kg groups, partial responders showed among the lowest expansion.

This TCR came from an adult with an advanced solid tumor such as melanoma, head and neck, liver or kidney cancer. Sequenced here: CD4+ or CD8+ T cells sorted from blood, sampled in a trial of the OX40 agonist ivuxolimab. This sequence joins TRBV28 and TRBJ2-7; 10 bases are a match to TRBD1. CDR3 loop: CASWTGGNHEQYF. The CDR3 DNA sequence: TGTGCCAGTTGGACAGGGGGAAATCACGAGCAGTACTTC.